The following is a T cell receptor (beta chain) sequence with its context. The antigen is not known. The data were obtained in a study of graft-versus-host responses after intestinal transplantation. The CDR3 consists of 14 residues. V was clipped by 4 bases and J by 7 bases; unmatched bases: 9. Germline lookup yields CDR1 SGHNT and CDR2 YYREEE (reference sequence). Data came from immunoSEQ multiplex PCR; TCRdb stores just in-frame clones and leaves some out. The sample records fewer than 95,000 clones, 94% being singletons. The chain combines TRBV5-4 with TRBJ1-2, with 8 bases matching TRBD1. The material was unstimulated CD4+ T cells sorted from spleen or lymph node cells, obtained before transplant. The receptor's source is a human donor who was the organ donor for an intestinal transplant. Here the CDR3 reads CASSAGTGESGYTF. DNA of the CDR3: TGTGCCAGCAGCGCCGGGACAGGAGAGTCTGGCTACACCTTC.